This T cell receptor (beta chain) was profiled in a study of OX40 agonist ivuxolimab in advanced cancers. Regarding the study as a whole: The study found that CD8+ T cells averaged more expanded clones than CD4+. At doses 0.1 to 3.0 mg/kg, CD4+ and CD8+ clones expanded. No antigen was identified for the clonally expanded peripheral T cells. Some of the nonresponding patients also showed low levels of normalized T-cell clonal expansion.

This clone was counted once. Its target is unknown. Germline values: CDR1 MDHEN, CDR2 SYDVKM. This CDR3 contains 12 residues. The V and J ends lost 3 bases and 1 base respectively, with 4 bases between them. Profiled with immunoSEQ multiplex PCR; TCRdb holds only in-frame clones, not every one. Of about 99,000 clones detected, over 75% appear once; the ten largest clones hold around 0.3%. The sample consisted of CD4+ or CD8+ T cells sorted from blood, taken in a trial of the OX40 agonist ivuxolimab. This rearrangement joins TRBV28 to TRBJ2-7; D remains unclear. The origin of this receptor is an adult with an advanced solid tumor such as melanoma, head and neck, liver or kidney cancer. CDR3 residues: CASSLTSYEQYF. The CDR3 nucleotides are TGTGCCAGCAGTTTGACTTCCTACGAGCAGTACTTC.